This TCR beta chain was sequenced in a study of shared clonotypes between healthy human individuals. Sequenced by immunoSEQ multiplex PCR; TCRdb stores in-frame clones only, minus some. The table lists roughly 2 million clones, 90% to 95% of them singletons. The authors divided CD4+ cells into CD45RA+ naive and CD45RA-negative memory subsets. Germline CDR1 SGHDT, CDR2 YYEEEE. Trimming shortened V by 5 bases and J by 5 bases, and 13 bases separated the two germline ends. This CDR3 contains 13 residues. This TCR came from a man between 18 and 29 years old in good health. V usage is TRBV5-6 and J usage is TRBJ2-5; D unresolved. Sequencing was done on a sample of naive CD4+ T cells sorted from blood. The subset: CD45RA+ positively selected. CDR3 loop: CASSPSVIETQYF. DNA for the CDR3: TGTGCCAGCAGTCCCTCGGTAATCGAGACCCAGTACTTC.